This T cell receptor (beta chain) was recovered during a study of blood T cell repertoires in COVID-19. Turning to the study itself: T cells, B-cell-depleted T cells, or PBMCs supplied cDNA or gDNA.

Recruitment covered 25 or so US areas and drew participants whose ages spanned 18 to 89 years. TCRdb's table, derived via immunoSEQ multiplex PCR, lists solely in-frame clones and lacks some. The sample lists under 500,000 clones, around nine tenths seen once, with approximately 2% in the top ten. This clone has only one observation. V lost 4 bases to trimming and J lost 12 bases; unmatched junction nucleotides: 8. Per germline, CDR1 MGHDK and CDR2 SYGVNS. The CDR3 consists of 13 residues. The J gene is TRBJ2-1, the V gene TRBV25-1; 8 nucleotides align to TRBD1. The sequence derives from a woman aged 18-29 years with acute COVID-19. The material sequenced was PBMCs or T cells enriched from blood (not recorded which). The chain's CDR3 is CASSVSTGTGQFF. DNA of the CDR3: TGTGCCAGCAGTGTATCAACCGGGACAGGGCAGTTCTTC.